This is a list of T cell receptor beta chains from one sample in a study of cytomegalovirus exposure and HLA in healthy donors. Measured with immunoSEQ multiplex PCR; TCRdb has only the in-frame clones, and not every one. The profile shows about 130,000 clones, approximately 80% of them singletons. The specimen was PBMCs. The receptors stem from a female donor in good health and CMV-seronegative. Both conserved end residues are part of each CDR3. The order of the fields is V gene, D gene, J gene, clone size, CDR3 length, CDR3 DNA, CDR3 protein. A D gene is named only where the DNA matches it firmly. The size field is filled for only some rows; it gives once, few, many or a size class.

>TRBV5-1|.|TRBJ2-7|few|16
TGCGCCAGCAGCTTGGGCTGGGGGCAAACGAGCTACGAGCAGTACTTC
CASSLGWGQTSYEQYF
>TRBV30|.|TRBJ1-6|.|13
TGTGCCTGGAGTGTCGGGTTTAATTCACCCCTCCACTTT
CAWSVGFNSPLHF
>TRBV28|.|TRBJ2-7|.|12
TGTGCCAGCAGTTTGGAGATCGGGGAGCAGTACTTC
CASSLEIGEQYF
>TRBV19|TRBD1|TRBJ1-2|.|13
TGTGCCAGTATAGAAAACAGGGGCTATGGCTACACCTTC
CASIENRGYGYTF
>TRBV21-1|.|TRBJ2-7|.|14
TGTGCCAGGATCGAGCGGGAGTACTCCTACGAGCAGTACTTC
CARIEREYSYEQYF
>TRBV6-1|TRBD2|TRBJ2-7|.|15
TGTGCCAGCAGTGAGGTCCTAGCGGGAGCCTACGAGCAGTACTTC
CASSEVLAGAYEQYF
>TRBV2|TRBD2|TRBJ2-4|.|15
TGTGCCAGCAGTGAAGGTCTAGCGGGAGGGGCCATTCAGTACTTC
CASSEGLAGGAIQYF
>TRBV6-5|TRBD1|TRBJ2-7|.|13
TGTGCCAGCAGCCGGGACAGGGTAAGCGAGCAGTACTTC
CASSRDRVSEQYF
>TRBV11-3|.|TRBJ2-1|once|12
TGTGCCAGCAGCTTACAGGACGGAGGGCAGTTCTTC
CASSLQDGGQFF
>TRBV6-5|.|TRBJ1-1|.|15
TGTGCCAGCAGAAACCTACAGGGCTACACCACTGAAGCTTTCTTT
CASRNLQGYTTEAFF
>TRBV7-9|TRBD2|TRBJ2-2|few|15
TGTGCCAGCCCGCGCGGACTAGCGAACACCGGGGAGCTGTTTTTT
CASPRGLANTGELFF
>TRBV15|.|TRBJ1-3|few|16
TGTGCCACCAGCAGAGAGCAGGCCTTCTCTGGAAACACCATATATTTT
CATSREQAFSGNTIYF
>TRBV9|.|TRBJ2-7|once|15
TGTGCCAGCAGCGTAGGCGAGGGATCGGGCTACGAGCAGTACTTC
CASSVGEGSGYEQYF
>TRBV28|TRBD1|TRBJ1-5|.|16
TGTGCCAGCAGTTTTTTCATGACAGGGTGGAGTCAGCCCCAGCATTTT
CASSFFMTGWSQPQHF
>TRBV2|.|TRBJ2-7|.|14
TGTGCCAGCAGTGTTGGAGACCTGACCTACGAGCAGTACTTC
CASSVGDLTYEQYF
>TRBV7-2|TRBD1|TRBJ2-2|.|14
TGTGCCAGCAGCACCCGACAGGGAATCGGGGAGCTGTTTTTT
CASSTRQGIGELFF
>TRBV5-8|.|TRBJ1-5|.|14
TGTGCCAGCAGCTTGTATAGTGGCAATCAGCCCCAGCATTTT
CASSLYSGNQPQHF
>TRBV9|TRBD2|TRBJ2-1|.|14
TGTGCCAGCAGCCCTTTGGGCGGGGGGAATGAGCAGTTCTTC
CASSPLGGGNEQFF
>TRBV5-4|TRBD1|TRBJ1-2|.|14
TGTGCCAGCAGCTTCATTGAGGGGGCGGGTGGCTACACCTTC
CASSFIEGAGGYTF
>TRBV7-2|TRBD2|TRBJ2-1|.|15
TGTGCCAGCAGCCAGACTAGCGGGACTCACAATGAGCAGTTCTTC
CASSQTSGTHNEQFF
>TRBV10-1|TRBD1|TRBJ1-1|once|13
TGCGCCAGCACCGGACAGGGAAGCGCTGAAGCTTTCTTT
CASTGQGSAEAFF
>TRBV7-9|.|TRBJ1-1|few|13
TGTGCCAGCAGCCTCCAGGGCGGCACTGAAGCTTTCTTT
CASSLQGGTEAFF
>TRBV27|.|TRBJ2-6|.|15
TGTGCCAGCAGTGAACCGGGTGCTGGGGCCAACGTCCTGACTTTC
CASSEPGAGANVLTF
>TRBV11-2|TRBD1|TRBJ2-7|.|14
TGTGCCAGCAGCTCATCCGGGACAGGCTACGAGCAGTACTTC
CASSSSGTGYEQYF
>TRBV5-1|TRBD1|TRBJ2-1|.|17
TGCGCCAGCAGCCAAGCATTGACAGGGTCGGGATACAATGAGCAGTTCTTC
CASSQALTGSGYNEQFF
>TRBV6-5|.|TRBJ1-2|.|13
TGTGCCAGCAGCCCCGGGTCCGACTATGGCTACACCTTC
CASSPGSDYGYTF
>TRBV18|TRBD1|TRBJ2-5|.|15
TGTGCCAGCTCACCTGTACAGGGGGCTGGAGAGACCCAGTACTTC
CASSPVQGAGETQYF
>TRBV11-3|.|TRBJ2-2|.|14
TGTGCCAGCAGCGTTACTCCTAATACCGGGGAGCTGTTTTTT
CASSVTPNTGELFF
>TRBV7-9|.|TRBJ2-1|.|14
TGTGCCAGCAGCTTAGGCGGGTATTACAATGAGCAGTTCTTC
CASSLGGYYNEQFF
>TRBV10-3|.|TRBJ1-4|.|14
TGTGCCTCCGCGGGAGGGAGGACTAATGAAAAACTGTTTTTT
CASAGGRTNEKLFF
>TRBV19|TRBD1|TRBJ2-7|once|15
TGTGCCAGTAGTCTTGGGACAGGGAGCTCCTACGAGCAGTACTTC
CASSLGTGSSYEQYF
>TRBV7-9|.|TRBJ1-2|.|11
TGTGCCAGCAGCTGGAGGGATGGCTACACCTTC
CASSWRDGYTF
>TRBV29-1|TRBD2|TRBJ2-7|.|12
TGCAGCGTTGGTCTAGCGGACTACGAGCAGTACTTC
CSVGLADYEQYF
>TRBV28|.|TRBJ2-1|.|13
TGTGCCAGCAGTGGAGTTCATGGCAATGAGCAGTTCTTC
CASSGVHGNEQFF
>TRBV11-2|.|TRBJ1-2|.|12
TGTGCCAGCAGCTTCCCGAACTATGACTACACCTTC
CASSFPNYDYTF
>TRBV20-1|.|TRBJ2-5|.|11
TGCAGTGCTAGGAGAGGAGAGACCCAGTACTTC
CSARRGETQYF
>TRBV19|.|TRBJ2-1|.|13
TGTGCCAGTAGTATACAGGGCGAAGGGCGCAAATTCTTC
CASSIQGEGRKFF
>TRBV5-6|.|TRBJ2-4|.|13
TGTGCCAGCAGCTTGGACAGCCAAAACATTCAGTACTTC
CASSLDSQNIQYF
>TRBV4-1|.|TRBJ2-1|.|15
TGCGCCAGCAGCCAAGAAGGGCTAGCCCGGCCTGAGCAGTTCTTC
CASSQEGLARPEQFF
>TRBV7-6|.|TRBJ2-6|few|16
TGTGCCAGCAGCTTAGACAGAATCTCTGGGGCCAACGTCCTGACTTTC
CASSLDRISGANVLTF
>TRBV28|TRBD2|TRBJ2-2|.|18
TGTGCCAGCAGTCCTTCGACTAGCGGGAGGGAGGGCACCGGGGAGCTGTTTTTT
CASSPSTSGREGTGELFF
>TRBV2|TRBD2|TRBJ2-1|.|14
TGTGCCAGCTACGGGACTATCTCCTACAATGAGCAGTTCTTC
CASYGTISYNEQFF
>TRBV2|TRBD1|TRBJ1-5|.|13
TGTGCCAGCAAGGGACAGGGGAATCAGCCCCAGCATTTT
CASKGQGNQPQHF
>TRBV5-1|TRBD1|TRBJ1-1|.|13
TGCGCCAGCAGCTGGGACAGGAACACTGAAGCTTTCTTT
CASSWDRNTEAFF
>TRBV7-2|TRBD2|TRBJ2-7|.|16
TGTGCCAGCAGCTCCAGGGGGGCGGGAGGGAGGTACGAGCAGTACTTC
CASSSRGAGGRYEQYF
>TRBV7-6|TRBD2|TRBJ2-1|few|17
TGTGCCAGCTCCAAGCGGGAGGCCCGGAGGTCCTACAATGAGCAGTTCTTC
CASSKREARRSYNEQFF
>TRBV6-4|.|TRBJ1-1|.|13
TGTGCCAGCAGTAACCGGGGGAACACTGAAGCTTTCTTT
CASSNRGNTEAFF
>TRBV28|TRBD2|TRBJ2-3|once|14
TGTGCCAGCAGTTTTAGCGGGAGGACAGATACGCAGTATTTT
CASSFSGRTDTQYF
>TRBV7-9|TRBD1|TRBJ1-4|.|15
TGTTCCAGCAGCTTATCGGGACAGGGGGATGAAAAACTGTTTTTT
CSSSLSGQGDEKLFF
>TRBV19|TRBD1|TRBJ2-7|.|15
TGTGCCAGTAGTCGAGATGGGACAGGGTTGTACGAGCAGTACTTC
CASSRDGTGLYEQYF
>TRBV6-6|.|TRBJ1-1|.|15
TGTGCCAGCAGTTACCCCAGAGGGAGTTTCATTGAAGCTTTCTTT
CASSYPRGSFIEAFF
>TRBV4-1|.|TRBJ2-1|.|11
TGCGCCAGCAGCCAAGAGGACAGGCAGTTCTTC
CASSQEDRQFF
>TRBV2|.|TRBJ1-2|.|17
TGTGCCAGCAGTGAAGTTATGGCCGCGGGTCCAACTGGTGGCTACACCTTC
CASSEVMAAGPTGGYTF
>TRBV7-3|TRBD1|TRBJ2-3|.|15
TGTGCCAGCAGCTTAGCGAGGGGGCTCACAGATACGCAGTATTTT
CASSLARGLTDTQYF